A single sample gave rise to the 18 T cell receptor beta chains below, sequenced in a study of T cell responses to AZD1222 COVID-19 vaccine. Sequencing was performed with immunoSEQ multiplex PCR; in TCRdb, only in-frame clones are kept and a portion is missing. Among approximately 180,000 clones, around nine tenths were seen once, and the ten largest hold about 3%. Sample: peripheral blood, taken on day 0 of AZD1222 vaccination. The source is an adult in good health.

This chain joins TRBV23-1 and TRBJ2-2; D may be TRBD1 (6 bases). TRBV23-1 is an ORF for which the function is uncertain. V was cut by 8 bases and J by 7 bases, with 17 bases left in between. The CDR3 sequence is 14 residues long. The CDR3 DNA sequence: TGCGCCAGCCTTCAGGACAGCCCCGGCGGGGAGCTGTTTTTT. This encodes CASLQDSPGGELFF.

The chain links TRBV5-1 to TRBJ2-1, with 9 bases aligning to TRBD2. The V segment lost 3 bases and the J segment 2 bases; nucleotides outside the gene matches: 9. This CDR3 region has 17 residues. Germline lookup yields CDR1 SGHRS and CDR2 YFSETQ. CDR3 residues: CASSSQLAGTPYNEQFF. In DNA, the CDR3 is TGCGCCAGCAGCTCGCAACTAGCGGGCACCCCCTACAATGAGCAGTTCTTC.

The chain is built from TRBV6-5 and TRBJ1-4; tentatively, D is TRBD1 (5 bases). Germline CDR1 reads MNHEY; CDR2 reads SVGAGI. The CDR3 contains 15 residues. V lost 0 bases to trimming and J lost 7 bases, with 12 bases between them. CDR3 region: CASSYSIGGGEKLFF. Here the CDR3 DNA reads TGTGCCAGCAGTTACTCAATCGGGGGGGGTGAAAAACTGTTTTTT.

V usage is TRBV5-5 and J usage is TRBJ1-2, with 7 bases that match TRBD1. With 4 bases clipped from V and 8 bases from J, the junction kept 11 bases outside the gene matches. Germline CDR1 and CDR2: SGHKS and YYEKEE (reference sequence). CDR3 size: 14 residues. CDR3 sequence reads: CASSTRQGLGGYTF. In DNA form, the CDR3 reads TGTGCCAGCAGCACCCGACAGGGTTTAGGCGGCTACACCTTC. Drawing the rest from reference TRBV5-5 and TRBJ1-2, the complete variable domain is DAGVTQSPTHLIKTRGQQVTLRCSPISGHKSVSWYQQVLGQGPQFIFQYYEKEERGRGNFPDRFSARQFPNYSSELNVNALLLGDSALYLCASSTRQGLGGYTFGSGTRLTVV.

The chain recombines TRBV5-1 with TRBJ2-7; 10 nucleotides match TRBD2. The CDR3 has 17 residues. Germline V gene sequence: CDR1 SGHRS, CDR2 YFSETQ. V was clipped by 4 bases and J by 0 bases; unmatched bases: 10. CDR3: CASSQGTSELISYEQYF. The CDR3 DNA reads TGCGCCAGCAGCCAGGGGACTAGCGAGTTGATCTCCTACGAGCAGTACTTC. Based on the CDR3 plus reference TRBV5-1 and TRBJ2-7, the full variable domain is KAGVTQTPRYLIKTRGQQVTLSCSPISGHRSVSWYQQTPGQGLQFLFEYFSETQRNKGNFPGRFSGRQFSNSRSEMNVSTLELGDSALYLCASSQGTSELISYEQYFGPGTRLTVT.

DNA of the CDR3: TGTGCCAGTGCCGCCGATAGCGGGGCCTACGAGCAGTACTTC. Protein: CASAADSGAYEQYF. The V and J genes are TRBV19 and TRBJ2-7, with TRBD2 identical over 8 bases. This CDR3 contains 14 residues. The J segment lost 2 bases and the V segment lost 8 bases, leaving 8 bases of the junction unmatched. Germline-derived CDR1 and CDR2 are LNHDA and SQIVND (reference sequence).

The chain uses TRBV4-2 and TRBJ2-3, with 10 bases that match TRBD1. Germline CDR1 reads LGHNA; CDR2 reads YNFKEQ. The J segment lost 0 bases and the V segment lost 0 bases, leaving 6 bases of the junction unmatched. This CDR3 is built from 18 residues. The CDR3 DNA reads as TGTGCCAGCAGCCAAGATGACAGGGGGCGCACTAGCACAGATACGCAGTATTTT. This translates into CASSQDDRGRTSTDTQYF.

V is TRBV19 and J is TRBJ1-5, with D tentatively TRBD1 (5 bases). Trimming removed 1 base from V and 3 bases from J, with 13 bases in between. Per the germline V gene, CDR1 is LNHDA and CDR2 is SQIVND (reference sequence). This CDR3 has 16 residues. The CDR3 nucleotides read TGTGCCAGTAGTATAGGGCGGTGGGGGATCAATCAGCCCCAGCATTTT. It translates to CASSIGRWGINQPQHF.

The chain recombines TRBV5-4 with TRBJ2-7; 7 bases line up with TRBD2. This CDR3 has 16 residues. The germline gives CDR1 SGHNT, CDR2 YYREEE (reference sequence). Trimming at V came to 4 bases and at J to 2 bases, leaving 12 bases not matched to a gene. The CDR3 coding sequence is TGTGCCAGCAGCCCCCAGACTAGCCGATTTGCCTACGAGCAGTACTTC. It is translated as CASSPQTSRFAYEQYF.

This clone came up once. The chain carries TRBV27 and TRBJ2-1, with 14 bases lining up with TRBD2. The V gene end was trimmed by 5 bases and the J gene end by 10 bases; junction bases not matched to a gene: 7. Germline V CDR1 and CDR2: MNHEY, SMNVEV (reference sequence). The CDR3 is 15 residues long. The CDR3 reads CASSPLTSGRAEQFF. The DNA for the CDR3 is TGTGCCAGCAGTCCCCTGACTAGCGGGAGGGCCGAGCAGTTCTTC.

The V and J genes are TRBV2 and TRBJ1-2; possible D gene TRBD1, 5 bases. Germline values: CDR1 SNHLY, CDR2 FYNNEI. The V and J ends lost 7 bases and 4 bases respectively, with 16 bases between them. The CDR3 is 14 residues long. The CDR3 spells CASTLGGVIYGYTF. The CDR3 bases are TGTGCCAGCACGTTAGGAGGGGTGATCTATGGCTACACCTTC. The full variable domain, with the rest looked up from reference TRBV2 and TRBJ1-2, is EPEVTQTPSHQVTQMGQEVILRCVPISNHLYFYWYRQILGQKVEFLVSFYNNEISEKSEIFDDQFSVERPDGSNFTLKIRSTKLEDSAMYFCASTLGGVIYGYTFGSGTRLTVV.

The genes are TRBV5-6 and TRBJ1-1; D ambiguous. In germline, CDR1 is SGHDT, CDR2 YYEEEE. Between the trimmed V and J ends, which lost 0 bases and 8 bases, there was a span of 8 bases. This CDR3 comprises 12 residues. Here the CDR3 reads CASSLAGREAFF. Written as DNA, the CDR3 is TGTGCCAGCAGCTTGGCCGGGAGGGAAGCTTTCTTT.

The rearrangement uses TRBV3-1 (or the pseudogene TRBV3-2) and TRBJ1-1, with D unclear. CDR1 LGHDT and CDR2 YNNKEL come from the germline V gene (reference sequence). The CDR3 covers 13 residues. Trimming stripped 0 bases from V and 10 bases from J, with 12 bases between. In DNA form, the CDR3 reads TGTGCCAGCAGCCAAGACACAGTCTCGAGAGCTTTCTTT. Its translation: CASSQDTVSRAFF.

V and J are TRBV6-6 and TRBJ2-7; no reliable D call. Germline-derived CDR1 and CDR2 are MNHNY and SVGAGI (reference sequence). Deletions cut 6 bases from V and 7 bases from J, with 16 bases between. The CDR3 contains 13 residues. CDR3 in amino acids: CASSPGPEGEQYF. The CDR3 coding sequence is TGTGCCAGCAGCCCCGGACCTGAAGGAGAGCAGTACTTC.

J is TRBJ2-1 and V is TRBV11-2, with 8 bases matching TRBD2. This CDR3 comprises 17 residues. Germline loops: CDR1 SGHAT, CDR2 FQNNGV. Trimming at V came to 3 bases and at J to 5 bases, leaving 12 bases not matched to a gene. CDR3 in amino acids: CASSFSLAGTRNNEQFF. DNA for the CDR3: TGTGCCAGCAGCTTTTCTTTAGCGGGAACGAGAAACAATGAGCAGTTCTTC. The whole variable domain, filled in from reference TRBV11-2 and TRBJ2-1, reads EAGVAQSPRYKIIEKRQSVAFWCNPISGHATLYWYQQILGQGPKLLIQFQNNGVVDDSQLPKDRFSAERLKGVDSTLKIQPAKLEDSAVYLCASSFSLAGTRNNEQFFGPGTRLTVL.

This rearrangement joins TRBV18 to TRBJ1-6; D gene unclear. This CDR3 is 12 amino acids long. Trimming removed 2 bases at V and 9 bases at J, with 5 bases between. From germline, CDR1 is KGHSH and CDR2 LQKENI. CDR3 DNA sequence: TGTGCCAGCTCACCATCGGGTTCACCCCTCCACTTT. Its protein is CASSPSGSPLHF.

The rearrangement uses TRBV5-1 and TRBJ2-3; TRBD2 matches at 14 bases. Trimming took 4 bases from V and 1 from J; bases not matched to a gene: 5. The CDR3 covers 17 residues. Germline values: CDR1 SGHRS, CDR2 YFSETQ. The CDR3 bases are TGCGCCAGCAGCGGGGGACTAGCGGGAGACGGCACAGATACGCAGTATTTT. It yields the protein CASSGGLAGDGTDTQYF. The entire variable domain, with the rest obtained from reference TRBV5-1 and TRBJ2-3, is as follows: KAGVTQTPRYLIKTRGQQVTLSCSPISGHRSVSWYQQTPGQGLQFLFEYFSETQRNKGNFPGRFSGRQFSNSRSEMNVSTLELGDSALYLCASSGGLAGDGTDTQYFGPGTRLTVL.

This clone has a single count. The rearrangement uses TRBV6-6 and TRBJ1-3; D is ambiguous. The V gene lost 7 bases and the J gene lost 4 bases, with 11 bases spanning the gap. Looked up from germline, CDR1 is MNHNY and CDR2 is SVGAGI (reference sequence). The CDR3 length is 13 residues. Written as DNA, the CDR3 is TGTGCCAGCACGGAGGTCTCCGGAAACACCATATATTTT. As protein: CASTEVSGNTIYF.